The TCR beta chain under discussion was sequenced for a study of radiotherapy plus CTLA-4 blockade in lung cancer. Study-wide background: Among enrolled patients, over 15% responded and roughly 28% achieved disease control. Findings of the study overall: Radiotherapy plus ipilimumab was followed by expansion in blood of tumor-derived TCR clones. Reportedly, early blood T cell clone dynamics best predicted response, with interferon-beta.

Per germline, CDR1 MNHEY and CDR2 SVGAGI. V shed 6 bases and J 4 bases; nucleotides not matched to a gene: 9. The CDR3 contains 15 residues. Worth noting for this clone: Its antigen is still unknown.

Produced via immunoSEQ multiplex PCR; TCRdb's table is partial and in-frame only. The data contain 75,000 to 95,000 clones, roughly 85% of them singletons. This sequence was found in a human donor with non-small cell lung cancer that progressed on radiotherapy plus ipilimumab. The sample in question was peripheral blood, obtained from a patient treated with radiotherapy plus ipilimumab. The genes are TRBV6-5 and TRBJ2-1, with TRBD2 identical over 7 bases. The CDR3 region has the DNA TGTGCCAGCAGACGTACAACTAGCGAATACAATGAGCAGTTCTTC. It yields the protein CASRRTTSEYNEQFF.